The 20 T cell receptor beta chains below were found in one sample sequenced in a study of regulatory T cells in long-lasting Graves disease. CDR3 regions were amplified by Arm-PCR using iRepertoire HTBI primers to build TCR beta libraries. TCRdb re-analysed the multiplex PCR reads in MiXCR, keeping a single row per CDR3 protein. The profile shows roughly 500,000 distinct CDR3 sequences, 20% to 25% of them singletons. The time point was: persistent/refractory GD, antithyroid drugs over 5 years with positive TRAb. PBMCs were the source of the RNA used for TCR sequencing. Sample: peripheral blood mononuclear cells (PBMCs), taken when the disease was refractory, from a patient treated with antithyroid drugs. All receptors come from a female donor with Graves disease.

J is TRBJ2-7 and V is TRBV4-1; D may be TRBD1 or TRBD2 (5 bases each). The CDR3 totals 16 residues. V lost 4 bases and J lost 2, with 18 bases in between. The germline V gene encodes CDR1 MGHRA and CDR2 YSYEKL. The CDR3 protein is CASSPPLRDGPYEQYF. CDR3 nucleotide sequence: TGCGCCAGCAGCCCCCCACTCCGGGACGGGCCCTACGAGCAGTACTTC.

This clonotype turned up a few times. V is TRBV11-3 and J is TRBJ2-7; 9 nucleotides match TRBD1. V was pared by 1 base and J by 1 base, with 11 bases of the junction left unmatched. Germline-derived CDR1 and CDR2 are SGHNT and YENEEA. The CDR3 covers 18 residues. CDR3 coding DNA: TGTGCCAGCAGCTTAGCGATCTTGGGACAGGGAGCGTCCTACGAGCAGTACTTC. Its translation is CASSLAILGQGASYEQYF.

This clonotype was recorded a few times. The gene calls are TRBV12-3 or TRBV12-4 and TRBJ2-5; TRBD2 matches 10 bases. The CDR3 totals 13 residues. V lost 5 bases and J lost 5; bases outside the gene matches: 2. Here the CDR3 reads CASSEAGGETQYF. The CDR3 coding sequence is TGTGCCAGCAGTGAAGCGGGAGGGGAGACCCAGTACTTC.

The V and J genes are TRBV3-1 and TRBJ1-6; the D is unclear. With 1 base removed from V and 13 bases from J, the gap between germline ends came to 8 bases. This CDR3 has 12 amino acids. In germline, CDR1 is LGHDT, CDR2 YNNKEL (reference sequence). CDR3 sequence reads: CASSQGEAPLHF. CDR3 nucleotide sequence: TGTGCCAGCAGCCAAGGTGAGGCCCCCCTCCACTTT. The full variable domain, its missing parts supplied by reference TRBV3-1 and TRBJ1-6, is DTAVSQTPKYLVTQMGNDKSIKCEQNLGHDTMYWYKQDSKKFLKIMFSYNNKELIINETVPNRFSPKSPDKAHLNLHINSLELGDSAVYFCASSQGEAPLHFGNGTRLTVT.

Concerning this clonotype: A much more abundant neighbour one base away suggests this may be a read error. The V call is TRBV29-1, the J call TRBJ1-1; D gene unclear. The CDR3 length is 16 residues. The germline V gene encodes CDR1 SQVTM and CDR2 ANQGSEA. The ends were cut back, 8 bases at V and 1 base at J, with 23 bases in the middle. In nucleotides, the CDR3 is TGCAGCTCCAGTCTGGGCTATGGACGGGGGAACACTGAAGCTTTCTTT. Translated, it gives CSSSLGYGRGNTEAFF.

This clonotype was counted a few times. This chain connects TRBV7-9 to TRBJ1-5, with D possibly matching TRBD1 (6 bases). Looked up from germline, CDR1 is SEHNR and CDR2 is FQNEAQ (reference sequence). The ends were cut back, 6 bases at V and 4 bases at J, with 13 bases in the middle. The CDR3 has 14 amino acids. CDR3 sequence: CASSEEGGNQPQHF. CDR3 in DNA: TGTGCCAGCAGTGAGGAGGGGGGGAATCAGCCCCAGCATTTT.

This clonotype was seen a few times. This chain uses TRBV29-1 with TRBJ2-7, with 12 bases identical to TRBD2. This CDR3 has 14 residues. The germline gives CDR1 SQVTM, CDR2 ANQGSEA. Trimming took 5 bases from V and 2 from J; bases not matched to a gene: 4. CDR3: CSVRTSGAPYEQYF. DNA for the CDR3: TGCAGCGTTAGGACTAGCGGGGCCCCCTACGAGCAGTACTTC.

The chain carries TRBV10-3 and TRBJ1-5, with 7 nucleotides matching TRBD1. V gave up 8 bases and J gave up 3 bases; unmatched junction bases: 7. The CDR3 consists of 14 residues. The V gene's germline CDR1 is ENHRY and CDR2 SYGVKD. CDR3 in amino acids: CAIEDRFNNQPQHF. Written as DNA, the CDR3 is TGTGCCATCGAGGACAGGTTTAACAATCAGCCCCAGCATTTT.

At least ten counts were recorded for this clonotype. This chain connects TRBV6-1 to TRBJ2-2; possible D gene TRBD2, 6 bases. The CDR3 runs 12 residues. Germline V lookup: CDR1 MNHNS, CDR2 SASEGT. Trimming pared 8 bases from V and 5 bases from J, leaving 9 bases between. DNA for the CDR3: TGTGCCAGCGTTCGGGGGACCGGGGAGCTGTTTTTT. This encodes CASVRGTGELFF.

This clonotype was recorded many times. This chain links TRBV12-3 or TRBV12-4 with TRBJ1-1; tentatively, D is TRBD1 (5 bases). The V gene lost 5 bases and the J gene lost 10 bases, with 14 bases spanning the gap. This CDR3 has 12 amino acids. The CDR3 coding sequence is TGTGCCAGCAGTCCGGGACGAGGGGTAGCTTTCTTT. This encodes CASSPGRGVAFF.

This sequence joins TRBV4-1 and TRBJ1-1; 8 positions match TRBD1. Germline CDR1 is MGHRA and CDR2 is YSYEKL. This CDR3 is 18 amino acids long. V lost 1 base and J lost 4; bases outside the gene matches: 14. DNA of the CDR3: TGCGCCAGCAGCCAAGTTTTTCGACAGGGGCGAGGTGGCACTGAAGCTTTCTTT. Residues: CASSQVFRQGRGGTEAFF.

Comments on this clonotype: A much larger clone is a single base away; this may be a read error. The rearrangement uses TRBV12-3 or TRBV12-4 and TRBJ1-3; TRBD1 agrees at 11 bases. V shed 7 bases, J shed 7 bases, and the junction held 6 bases outside the gene matches. This CDR3 has 14 amino acids. Here the CDR3 DNA reads TGTGCCAGCAATTTGGGGACAGGGGGGAACACCATATATTTT. Its protein product is CASNLGTGGNTIYF.

This clonotype has more than one count but fewer than ten. V is TRBV19 and J is TRBJ1-5; D unresolved. The CDR3 runs 18 residues. V was shortened by 2 bases and J by 4 bases, with 21 bases between the two germline ends. Germline CDR1 LNHDA, CDR2 SQIVND (reference sequence). The CDR3 is CASSIRTSRERPNQPQHF. Here the CDR3 DNA reads TGTGCCAGTAGTATACGAACTTCCCGGGAGAGGCCGAATCAGCCCCAGCATTTT. Full variable domain (rest looked up from reference TRBV19 and TRBJ1-5): DGGITQSPKYLFRKEGQNVTLSCEQNLNHDAMYWYRQDPGQGLRLIYYSQIVNDFQKGDIAEGYSVSREKKESFPLTVTSAQKNPTAFYLCASSIRTSRERPNQPQHFGDGTRLSIL.

This clonotype was seen ten or more times. The J gene is TRBJ1-1, the V gene TRBV7-9, with TRBD1 as a possible D gene (6 bases). V was pared by 5 bases and J by 0 bases, with 10 bases between. The V gene's germline CDR1 is SEHNR and CDR2 FQNEAQ (reference sequence). This CDR3 contains 14 residues. Written as DNA, the CDR3 is TGTGCCAGCAGCCCCGGGACATTGAACACTGAAGCTTTCTTT. This codes for CASSPGTLNTEAFF.

This clonotype was observed a handful of times. The gene calls are TRBV6-2 or TRBV6-3 and TRBJ2-2, with D possibly being TRBD1 or TRBD2 (5 bases each). Trimming cost V 2 bases and J 6 bases, with 13 bases left between them. Germline values: CDR1 MNHEY, CDR2 SVGEGT. The CDR3 runs to 15 residues. The CDR3 DNA reads as TGTGCCAGCAGTTACGTGCAGGGAGAAGCCGGGGAGCTGTTTTTT. Translated, it gives CASSYVQGEAGELFF.

V and J are TRBV5-6 and TRBJ1-5; TRBD1 matches 8 bases. The germline V gene encodes CDR1 SGHDT and CDR2 YYEEEE. The CDR3 is 14 residues long. V was clipped by 6 bases and J by 10 bases; unmatched bases: 12. The CDR3 nucleotides read TGTGCCAGCACGACAGGGGCTTCCGACGGTCCCCAGCATTTT. It codes for CASTTGASDGPQHF.

This clonotype has ten or more counts. J is TRBJ1-2 and V is TRBV7-9; TRBD1 agrees at 12 bases. The junction had 6 bases not matched to a gene; V was cut back by 5 bases and J by 8 bases. CDR1 SEHNR and CDR2 FQNEAQ come from the germline V gene (reference sequence). This CDR3 region has 14 residues. In DNA, the CDR3 is TGTGCCAGCAGCCCGGGACAGGGGGCAGGAGGCTACACCTTC. Translating it yields CASSPGQGAGGYTF.

In its sample, this clonotype was seen many times. This chain joins TRBV12-3 or TRBV12-4 and TRBJ2-6, with D perhaps being TRBD1 or TRBD2 (5 bases each). The germline V and J ends were trimmed by 0 bases and 0 bases, with 15 bases remaining between them. This CDR3 comprises 19 residues. CDR3 region: CASSLARRGLSSGANVLTF. CDR3 in DNA: TGTGCCAGCAGTTTAGCGCGTCGGGGCTTAAGCTCTGGGGCCAACGTCCTGACTTTC.

The chain links TRBV19 to TRBJ2-2; D gene ambiguous. The CDR3 extends over 15 amino acids. Germline V gene data show CDR1 as LNHDA and CDR2 as SQIVND (reference sequence). V was pared by 7 bases and J by 6 bases, with 18 bases between. CDR3: CASTPRAAGSGELFF. CDR3 nucleotides: TGTGCCAGTACCCCACGGGCAGCAGGATCCGGGGAGCTGTTTTTT.

This chain connects TRBV27 to TRBJ1-1; 7 nucleotides line up with TRBD1. The CDR3 contains 14 residues. Germline V gene data show CDR1 as MNHEY and CDR2 as SMNVEV (reference sequence). The V and J ends lost 5 bases and 5 bases, in that order; junction bases with no gene match: 8. The CDR3 sequence: CASSKGAEGTEAFF. The CDR3 DNA follows: TGTGCCAGCAGTAAGGGGGCTGAGGGTACTGAAGCTTTCTTT.